A selection of T cell receptor beta chains follows, all from one sample in a study of T-cell reconstitution after alpha-beta-depleted transplantation in children. In TCRdb, the PCR reads were re-called with MiXCR into one record per CDR3 protein. The sample lists some 400,000 distinct CDR3 sequences, roughly 22% occurring once. Sequenced here: PBMCs from the stem cell graft donor, sampled from the stem cell graft. Every receptor here comes from a human donor who donated a stem cell graft to a child with acute myeloid leukemia. Each CDR3 is given with its conserved first and last residue.

j_gene,v_gene,CDR3aa
TRBJ1-1,TRBV5-1,CASSVAGSEAFF
TRBJ2-7,TRBV6-5,CASSYSMGEGDYEQYF
TRBJ2-1,TRBV5-1,CASSLDSYNEQFF
TRBJ2-7,TRBV12-3/TRBV12-4,CASSPQETYEQYF
TRBJ2-1,TRBV20-1,CSAPPGTTVGEQFF
TRBJ2-3,TRBV29-1,CSVDNLAGVDTQYF
TRBJ2-7,TRBV7-2,CASSLGLGAGVREQYF
TRBJ1-1,TRBV20-1,CSVSSGTRGTEAFF
TRBJ2-1,TRBV28,CASIEGVGNEQFF
TRBJ2-7,TRBV5-1,CASSPPTRSYEQYF
TRBJ2-1,TRBV9,CASSVEAGGPQFF
TRBJ1-1,TRBV12-3/TRBV12-4,CASTEGTGSTLMNTEAFF
TRBJ2-1,TRBV6-5,CASSYSTIQDQFF
TRBJ1-2,TRBV15,CASPGEGISYTF
TRBJ2-6,TRBV12-3/TRBV12-4,CASSLSSGAGANVLTF
TRBJ2-1,TRBV12-3/TRBV12-4,CASSSGPAGEQFF
TRBJ1-2,TRBV29-1,CSVATGSRGYTF
TRBJ2-1,TRBV5-1,CASSLGGTSVNNEQFF
TRBJ2-6,TRBV29-1,CSVSGQGFSGANVLTF
TRBJ2-7,TRBV20-1,CSARGGLANSYEQYF
TRBJ2-5,TRBV2,CASSEASGGGETQYF
TRBJ2-1,TRBV7-2,CASSLRAPSYNEQFF
TRBJ2-3,TRBV6-2/TRBV6-3,CASTSGMERGPSTDTQYF
TRBJ2-3,TRBV20-1,CSAGKGLAGGSPDTQYF
TRBJ1-2,TRBV5-1,CASSLSETGGGYTF
TRBJ2-6,TRBV5-1,CASSFTPFGGANVLTF
TRBJ2-5,TRBV27,CASSLGNVGVTQYF
TRBJ2-7,TRBV15,CADLIARGTSRYEQYF
TRBJ2-2,TRBV6-5,CASSFTRAGANTGELFF
TRBJ2-3,TRBV29-1,CSVEVAVVQYF
TRBJ1-1,TRBV20-1,CSAPDLVTEAFF
TRBJ2-5,TRBV11-2,CASSLGTAAGETQYF
TRBJ1-1,TRBV3-1,CASSQDAGNTEAFF
TRBJ1-1,TRBV25-1,CASGEGAVSSAFF
TRBJ2-7,TRBV4-2,CASSQRTLAGVVEQYF
TRBJ2-7,TRBV27,CASSLSFQGEQYF
TRBJ1-1,TRBV10-2,CASSDGGESQGTEAFF
TRBJ2-5,TRBV5-1,CASQETQYF
TRBJ2-1,TRBV28,CASSKPGTGVNEQFF
TRBJ2-1,TRBV4-2,CASSQEAGRQVEQFF
TRBJ2-5,TRBV10-2,CASSESSGFTQYF
TRBJ2-7,TRBV20-1,CSARDRTSETYEQYF
TRBJ2-7,TRBV6-5,CASSYIVGGGEQYF
TRBJ1-5,TRBV5-1,CASSTTGDNQPQHF
TRBJ2-7,TRBV7-2,CASSPSRDHSYEQYF
TRBJ2-2,TRBV6-1,CASTTGEEAGELFF
TRBJ2-1,TRBV7-2,CASSRGLAGYNEQFF
TRBJ2-3,TRBV6-2/TRBV6-3,CASSYGVTGTQYF
TRBJ2-1,TRBV29-1,CSVTGGGRDNEQFF
TRBJ2-1,TRBV12-3/TRBV12-4,CASVLAGLNEQFF
TRBJ2-7,TRBV4-1,CASSQVPRRVYEQYF